Listed below are T cell receptor beta chains from one sample, sequenced in a study of blood T cell repertoires in COVID-19. Libraries were prepared by immunoSEQ multiplex PCR; TCRdb keeps only in-frame clonotypes and omits some of them. The sample includes 200,000 to 250,000 clones, under 90% of them seen just once. Sequencing input: peripheral blood. These receptors were obtained from a man aged 45-65 years with COVID-19, enrolled during active disease. The CDR3 runs from the conserved cysteine through the conserved F or W. The D gene is left open where the match is weak. Size is stated for part of the rows, as once, few or many counts, or as a class when the clone is expanded.

>.|16|TRBJ2-1|few|TRBV4-1
TGCGCCAGCAGCCAAGGGGCGGGCGCTCTATACAATGAGCAGTTCTTC
CASSQGAGALYNEQFF
>.|14|TRBJ1-3|.|TRBV9
TGTGCCAGCAGCACAGGACCCTCTGGAAACACCATATATTTT
CASSTGPSGNTIYF
>.|13|TRBJ1-1|.|TRBV7-2
TGTGCCAGCAGCTTAGGGCAGGGCCCTGAAGCTTTCTTT
CASSLGQGPEAFF
>.|21|TRBJ1-5|.|TRBV23-1
TGCGCCAGCAGTCAGGCTACGGGACGTCAGGGCGGGATTTATAGCAATCAGCCCCAGCATTTT
CASSQATGRQGGIYSNQPQHF
>.|15|TRBJ1-4|.|TRBV5-5
TGTGCCAGCAGCCTGAGTCAGGGATGGGGTGAAAAACTGTTTTTT
CASSLSQGWGEKLFF
>.|14|TRBJ1-1|.|TRBV6-5
TGTGCCAGCCGCCCAGACGGGAAGGGCACTGAAGCTTTCTTT
CASRPDGKGTEAFF
>TRBD2|15|TRBJ2-1|few|TRBV5-4
TGTGCCAGCAGCTTAAGCGGGAGAAGCGGCAATGAGCAGTTCTTC
CASSLSGRSGNEQFF
>.|14|TRBJ1-4|.|TRBV19
TGTGCCAGTAGTATGGGTCAGGGTCGTGAAAAACTGTTTTTT
CASSMGQGREKLFF
>TRBD2|19|TRBJ2-2|.|TRBV9
TGTGCCAGCACTCCTCTGGGGGGGACCCGGGAGGTGAACACCGGGGAGCTGTTTTTT
CASTPLGGTREVNTGELFF
>.|16|TRBJ2-7|.|TRBV2
TGTGCCAGCAATCCCCGGGCCAGGGCTAGCTCCTACGAGCAGTACTTC
CASNPRARASSYEQYF
>.|14|TRBJ1-5|.|TRBV19
TGTGCCACCAAATCGACAGGCGTGAATCAGCCCCAGCATTTT
CATKSTGVNQPQHF
>.|16|TRBJ1-5|once|TRBV19
TGTGCCAGTAGTAGCCAGGGGTCTTTTAGCAATCAGCCCCAGCATTTT
CASSSQGSFSNQPQHF
>.|15|TRBJ2-7|few|TRBV7-8
TGTGCCAGCAGCACCCAACGGGACTTCTCCTACGAGCAGTACTTC
CASSTQRDFSYEQYF
>TRBD2|16|TRBJ2-3|.|TRBV7-2
TGTGCCAGCAGCTTGGGACTAGCGGGGGGCGCAGATACGCAGTATTTT
CASSLGLAGGADTQYF
>.|14|TRBJ1-2|.|TRBV3-1/TRBV3-2
TGTGCCAGCAGCCAAGATGAGGCGGTCTATGGCTACACCTTC
CASSQDEAVYGYTF
>.|14|TRBJ1-2|once|TRBV3-1/TRBV3-2
TGTGCCAGCAGCCAAGAACTACAAGAGGCTGGCTACACCTTC
CASSQELQEAGYTF
>TRBD1|15|TRBJ2-5|.|TRBV30
TGTGCCTGGAGCATGCAACAGGGGTTTACGGAGACCCAGTACTTC
CAWSMQQGFTETQYF
>TRBD2|16|TRBJ2-3|.|TRBV11-1
TGTGCCAGCAGCTTCGGACTAGCGGGATACACAGATACGCAGTATTTT
CASSFGLAGYTDTQYF
>TRBD1|16|TRBJ2-1|.|TRBV7-9
TGTGCCAGCAGCTCTAGTGGACAGGGGGTAGGATATGAGCAGTTCTTC
CASSSSGQGVGYEQFF
>TRBD1|18|TRBJ2-3|.|TRBV9
TGTGCCAGCAGCGTAGGGGGGACAGTCTTTCCTCGCACAGATACGCAGTATTTT
CASSVGGTVFPRTDTQYF
>.|15|TRBJ2-1|once|TRBV18
TGTGCCAGCTCAGCACAGCCTGGGGAGCACAATGAGCAGTTCTTC
CASSAQPGEHNEQFF
>TRBD2|13|TRBJ2-7|.|TRBV12-3/TRBV12-4
TGTGCCAGCAGCTCCGGGACTAGCGGGGTGGCGTACTTC
CASSSGTSGVAYF
>.|15|TRBJ1-4|.|TRBV3-1/TRBV3-2
TGTGCCAGCAGACTACGACCGATTATCGGTGAAAAACTGTTTTTT
CASRLRPIIGEKLFF
>TRBD1|18|TRBJ2-3|.|TRBV4-1
TGCGCCAGCAGCCAACGGTCCGGGACAGGGGCGCAGGGTGATACGCAGTATTTT
CASSQRSGTGAQGDTQYF
>.|12|TRBJ1-1|few|TRBV29-1
TGCAGCGTTGAGGGCCGCTACCTTGAAGCTTTCTTT
CSVEGRYLEAFF
>TRBD1|13|TRBJ1-5|.|TRBV28
TGTGCCAGCAGCGGGACAGGGTATCAGCCCCAGCATTTT
CASSGTGYQPQHF
>.|16|TRBJ2-7|.|TRBV4-1
TGCGCCAGCAGCCAAGCCATAATAGCGCCAACCTACGAGCAGTACTTC
CASSQAIIAPTYEQYF
>.|14|TRBJ2-5|.|TRBV15
TGTGCCACCAGCAGAGATGGTGCGGAGGAGACCCAGTACTTC
CATSRDGAEETQYF
>TRBD1|15|TRBJ2-2|once|TRBV5-1
TGCGCCAGCAGCGAAGGGACAGGGAACACCGGGGAGCTGTTTTTT
CASSEGTGNTGELFF
>TRBD1|17|TRBJ2-7|.|TRBV5-1
TGCGCCAGCAGCTTAGGAAGGTCGGGACAGAGGCCCTACGAGCAGTACTTC
CASSLGRSGQRPYEQYF
>.|16|TRBJ2-2|.|TRBV4-2
TGTGCCAGCAGCCCGGGCTGGGGGGTTTCCACCGGGGAGCTGTTTTTT
CASSPGWGVSTGELFF
>TRBD1|14|TRBJ1-4|.|TRBV19
TGTGCCAGTAGTATTGGACAGGCCAATGAAAAACTGTTTTTT
CASSIGQANEKLFF
>TRBD1|15|TRBJ2-7|.|TRBV10-3
TGTGCCATCAGTCCTGACCGGGACAGCTCCTACGAGCAGTACTTC
CAISPDRDSSYEQYF